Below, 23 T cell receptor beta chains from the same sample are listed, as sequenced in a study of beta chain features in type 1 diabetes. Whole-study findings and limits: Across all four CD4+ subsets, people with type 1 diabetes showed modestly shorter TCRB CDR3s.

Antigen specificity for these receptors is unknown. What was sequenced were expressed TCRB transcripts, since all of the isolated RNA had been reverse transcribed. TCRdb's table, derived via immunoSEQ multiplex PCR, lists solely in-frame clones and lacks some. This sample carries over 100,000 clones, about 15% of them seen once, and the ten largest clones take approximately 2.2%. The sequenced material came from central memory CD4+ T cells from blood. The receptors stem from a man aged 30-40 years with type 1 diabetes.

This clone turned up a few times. The DNA of the CDR3 is TGCGCCAGCAGCGTACAGGGCGTCTCTGAGCAGTACTTC. Its translation: CASSVQGVSEQYF. V usage is TRBV5-1 and J usage is TRBJ2-7; possible D gene TRBD1, 6 bases. V was trimmed by 4 bases and J by 7 bases, leaving 15 bases between them. This CDR3 region has 13 residues. From germline, CDR1 is SGHRS and CDR2 YFSETQ. Supplemented by reference TRBV5-1 and TRBJ2-7, the full variable domain reads KAGVTQTPRYLIKTRGQQVTLSCSPISGHRSVSWYQQTPGQGLQFLFEYFSETQRNKGNFPGRFSGRQFSNSRSEMNVSTLELGDSALYLCASSVQGVSEQYFGPGTRLTVT.

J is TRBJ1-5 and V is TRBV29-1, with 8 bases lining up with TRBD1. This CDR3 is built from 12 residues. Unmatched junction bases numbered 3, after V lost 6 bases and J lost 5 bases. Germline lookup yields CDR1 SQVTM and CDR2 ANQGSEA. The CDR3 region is CSVMTGDQPQHF. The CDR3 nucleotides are TGCAGCGTCATGACAGGGGATCAGCCCCAGCATTTT. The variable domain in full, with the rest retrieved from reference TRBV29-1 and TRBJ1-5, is SAVISQKPSRDICQRGTSLTIQCQVDSQVTMMFWYRQQPGQSLTLIATANQGSEATYESGFVIDKFPISRPNLTFSTLTVSNMSPEDSSIYLCSVMTGDQPQHFGDGTRLSIL.

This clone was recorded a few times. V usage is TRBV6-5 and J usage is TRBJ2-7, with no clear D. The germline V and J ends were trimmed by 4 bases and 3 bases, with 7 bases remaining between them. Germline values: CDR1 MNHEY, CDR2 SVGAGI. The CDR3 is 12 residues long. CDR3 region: CASSSKRYEQYF. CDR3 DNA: TGTGCCAGCAGTTCCAAGCGCTACGAGCAGTACTTC.

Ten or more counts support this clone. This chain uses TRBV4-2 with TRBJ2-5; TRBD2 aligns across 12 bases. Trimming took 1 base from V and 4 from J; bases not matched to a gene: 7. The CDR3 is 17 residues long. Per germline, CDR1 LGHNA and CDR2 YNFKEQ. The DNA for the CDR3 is TGTGCCAGCAGCCAAGGGGCTAGCGGGGGGGCTGGAGAGACCCAGTACTTC. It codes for CASSQGASGGAGETQYF.

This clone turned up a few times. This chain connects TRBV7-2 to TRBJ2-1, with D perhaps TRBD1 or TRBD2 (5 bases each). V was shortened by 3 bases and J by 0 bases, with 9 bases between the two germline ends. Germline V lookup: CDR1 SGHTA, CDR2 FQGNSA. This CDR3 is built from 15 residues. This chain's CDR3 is CASSFTGGSYNEQFF. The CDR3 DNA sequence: TGTGCCAGCAGCTTTACAGGAGGCTCCTACAATGAGCAGTTCTTC.

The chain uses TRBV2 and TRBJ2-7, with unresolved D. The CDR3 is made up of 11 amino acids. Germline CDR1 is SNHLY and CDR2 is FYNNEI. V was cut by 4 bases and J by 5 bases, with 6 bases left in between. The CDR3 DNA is TGTGCCAGCAGTGTCGCCGACGAGCAGTACTTC. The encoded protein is CASSVADEQYF. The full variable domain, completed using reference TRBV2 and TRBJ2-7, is EPEVTQTPSHQVTQMGQEVILRCVPISNHLYFYWYRQILGQKVEFLVSFYNNEISEKSEIFDDQFSVERPDGSNFTLKIRSTKLEDSAMYFCASSVADEQYFGPGTRLTVT.

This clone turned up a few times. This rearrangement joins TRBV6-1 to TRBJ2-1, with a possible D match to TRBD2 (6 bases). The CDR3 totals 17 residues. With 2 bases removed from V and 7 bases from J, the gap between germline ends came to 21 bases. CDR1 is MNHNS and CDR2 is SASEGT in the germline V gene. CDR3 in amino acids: CASSELVRDALRNEQFF. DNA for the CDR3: TGTGCCAGCAGTGAATTGGTGCGGGACGCCTTAAGGAATGAGCAGTTCTTC.

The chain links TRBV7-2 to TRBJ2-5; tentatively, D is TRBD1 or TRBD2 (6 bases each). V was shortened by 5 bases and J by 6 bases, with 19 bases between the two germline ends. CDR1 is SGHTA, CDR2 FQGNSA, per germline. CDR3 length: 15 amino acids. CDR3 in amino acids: CASSPSRGAGQTQYF. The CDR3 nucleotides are TGTGCCAGCAGCCCCTCCAGGGGTGCGGGGCAGACCCAGTACTTC.

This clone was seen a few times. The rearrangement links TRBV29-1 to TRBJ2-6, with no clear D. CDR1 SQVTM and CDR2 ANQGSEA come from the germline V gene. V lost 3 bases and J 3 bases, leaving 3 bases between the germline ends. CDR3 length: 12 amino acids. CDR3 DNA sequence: TGCAGCGTTGACTTTGGGGCCAACGTCCTGACTTTC. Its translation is CSVDFGANVLTF.

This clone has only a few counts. CDR3 DNA sequence: TGTGCCAGCAGCCATCGGTCCTTAAGTCTAGAGACCCAGTACTTC. Residues: CASSHRSLSLETQYF. The chain carries TRBV5-8 and TRBJ2-5; unclear D gene. The CDR3 sequence is 15 residues long. Germline loops: CDR1 SGHTS, CDR2 YDEGEE. V dropped 4 bases and J dropped 4 bases, with 17 bases sitting between them.

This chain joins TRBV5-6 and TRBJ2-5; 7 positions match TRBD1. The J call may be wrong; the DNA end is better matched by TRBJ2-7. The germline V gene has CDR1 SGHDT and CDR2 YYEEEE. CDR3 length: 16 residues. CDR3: CASSSMTGRASYEQYF. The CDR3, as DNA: TGTGCCAGCAGCAGCATGACAGGGAGAGCCTCCTACGAGCAGTACTTC.

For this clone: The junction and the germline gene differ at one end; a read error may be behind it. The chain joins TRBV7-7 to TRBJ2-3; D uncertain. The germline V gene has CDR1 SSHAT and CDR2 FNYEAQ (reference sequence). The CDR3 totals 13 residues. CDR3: CASSFSGTDTQYF. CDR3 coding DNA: TGTGCTAGCAGCTTTTCGGGCACAGATACGCAGTATTTT.

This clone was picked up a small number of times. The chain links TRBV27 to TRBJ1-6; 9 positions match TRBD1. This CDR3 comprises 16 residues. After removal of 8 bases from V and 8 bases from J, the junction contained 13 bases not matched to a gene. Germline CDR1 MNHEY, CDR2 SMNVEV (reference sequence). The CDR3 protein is CASALGTGRRDSPLHF. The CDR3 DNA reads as TGTGCCAGCGCTCTCGGGACAGGGAGACGGGATTCACCCCTCCACTTT.

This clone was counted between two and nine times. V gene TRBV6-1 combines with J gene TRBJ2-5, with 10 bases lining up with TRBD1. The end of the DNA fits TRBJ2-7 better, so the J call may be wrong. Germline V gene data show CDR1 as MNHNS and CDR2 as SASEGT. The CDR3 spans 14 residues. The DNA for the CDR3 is TGTGCCAGCAGTCGGACAGGGGGCTCCTACGAGCAGTACTTC. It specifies CASSRTGGSYEQYF.

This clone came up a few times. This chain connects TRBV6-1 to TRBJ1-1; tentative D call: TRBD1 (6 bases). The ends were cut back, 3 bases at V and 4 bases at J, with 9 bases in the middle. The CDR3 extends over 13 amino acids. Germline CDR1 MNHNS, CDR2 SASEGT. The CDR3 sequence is CASSEQGFTEAFF. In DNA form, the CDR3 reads TGTGCCAGCAGTGAGCAGGGGTTCACTGAAGCTTTCTTT.

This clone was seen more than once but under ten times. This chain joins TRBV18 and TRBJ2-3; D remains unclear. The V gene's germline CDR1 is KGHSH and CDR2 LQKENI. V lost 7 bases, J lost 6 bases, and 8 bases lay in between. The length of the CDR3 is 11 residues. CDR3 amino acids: CASLEMDTQYF. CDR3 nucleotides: TGTGCCAGCTTAGAGATGGATACGCAGTATTTT.

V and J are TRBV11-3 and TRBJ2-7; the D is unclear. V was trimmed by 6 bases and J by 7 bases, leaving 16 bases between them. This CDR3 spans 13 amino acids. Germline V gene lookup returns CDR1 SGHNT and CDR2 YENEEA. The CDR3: CASSEPSLGEQYF. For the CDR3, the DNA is TGTGCCAGCAGTGAACCCTCCTTGGGTGAGCAGTACTTC.

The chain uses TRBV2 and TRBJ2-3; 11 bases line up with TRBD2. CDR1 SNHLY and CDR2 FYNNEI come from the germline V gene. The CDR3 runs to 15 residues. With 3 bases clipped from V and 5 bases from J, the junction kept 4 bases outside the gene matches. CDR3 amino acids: CASSDTTSGEDTQYF. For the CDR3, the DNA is TGTGCCAGCAGTGACACGACTAGCGGGGAAGATACGCAGTATTTT.

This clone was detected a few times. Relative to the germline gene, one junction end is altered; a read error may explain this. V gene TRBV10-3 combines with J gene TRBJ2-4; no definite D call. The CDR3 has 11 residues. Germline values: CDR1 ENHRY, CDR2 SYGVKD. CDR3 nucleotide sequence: TGTGCCAGCAGTGTAGAAAGGGATAAGTACTTC. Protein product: CASSVERDKYF.

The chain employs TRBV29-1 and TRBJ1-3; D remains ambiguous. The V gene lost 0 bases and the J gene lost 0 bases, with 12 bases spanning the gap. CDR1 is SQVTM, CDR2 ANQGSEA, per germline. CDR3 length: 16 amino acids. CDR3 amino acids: CSVEEVPRSSGNTIYF. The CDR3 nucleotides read TGCAGCGTTGAAGAGGTCCCGAGGAGCTCTGGAAACACCATATATTTT.

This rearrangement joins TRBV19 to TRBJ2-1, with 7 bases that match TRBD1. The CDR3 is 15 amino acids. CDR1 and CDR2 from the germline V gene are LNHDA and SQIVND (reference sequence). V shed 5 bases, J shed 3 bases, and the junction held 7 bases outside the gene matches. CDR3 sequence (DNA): TGTGCCAGTAGTCCCCGACAGGGATACTACAATGAGCAGTTCTTC. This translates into CASSPRQGYYNEQFF. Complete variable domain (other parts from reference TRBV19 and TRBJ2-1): DGGITQSPKYLFRKEGQNVTLSCEQNLNHDAMYWYRQDPGQGLRLIYYSQIVNDFQKGDIAEGYSVSREKKESFPLTVTSAQKNPTAFYLCASSPRQGYYNEQFFGPGTRLTVL.

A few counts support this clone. CDR3 sequence (DNA): TGCGCCAGCAGCTTCGGGCCCCTAAGGACTAGCAATGAGCAGTTCTTC. This encodes CASSFGPLRTSNEQFF. The rearrangement uses TRBV5-1 and TRBJ2-1, with TRBD2 matching 7 bases. This CDR3 is built from 16 residues. Germline V CDR1 and CDR2: SGHRS, YFSETQ. V lost 2 bases and J lost 6; bases outside the gene matches: 11.

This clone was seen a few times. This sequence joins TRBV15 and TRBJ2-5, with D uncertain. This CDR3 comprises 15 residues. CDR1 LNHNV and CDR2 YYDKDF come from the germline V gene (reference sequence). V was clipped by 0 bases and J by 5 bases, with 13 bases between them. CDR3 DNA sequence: TGTGCCACCAGCAGAGAAATTATAGGTCCCGAGACCCAGTACTTC. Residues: CATSREIIGPETQYF.